This T cell receptor beta chain was retrieved from a study of T cell repertoires in cytomegalovirus infection. Whole-study context: In public TCR beta signatures, there were indications of both CMV infection and matching HLA type. Study-wide results and caveats: Clonotypes of TCR beta that were HLA-C-restricted and CMV-specific dominated the ex vivo response.

In regard to this clonotype: Its antigen is still unknown.

TCRdb called the reads again in MiXCR, with one record for every CDR3 protein. The sample lists some 390,000 distinct CDR3 sequences; around 18% were seen once. Sequencing was done on a sample of PBMCs. The receptor was isolated from a human donor in good health (CMV status not recorded). Some clones in this sample may be carry-over from other donors' samples.

CDR3 in amino acids: CASSLVVDNNEQFF. DNA for the CDR3: TGTGCCAGCAGCTTGGTAGTAGACAACAATGAGCAGTTCTTC. The J gene is TRBJ2-1, the V gene TRBV5-5, with D uncertain. There are 14 residues in the CDR3. Germline V lookup: CDR1 SGHKS, CDR2 YYEKEE (reference sequence). V dropped 0 bases and J dropped 5 bases, with 9 bases sitting between them.